The next 9 T cell receptor beta chains were all read from a single sample in a study of CXCR3-negative and CXCR3-positive naive CD8 T cells. For these receptors, no antigen is known. Points from the study as a whole: When CXCR3-positive naive cells were set against CXCR3-negative naive cells, the former had more hydrophobic TRB CDR3s.

Researchers prepared the TRB cDNA libraries using 5' RACE with UMI labels. TCRdb reworked the 5' RACE reads into one entry per CDR3 protein, no DNA. The sample data list approximately 98,000 distinct CDR3 sequences. The sequenced sample was naive CXCR3+ CD8+ T cells from blood. As for subset: CD45RO-CCR7+CD27+CD95- naive CD8+ T cells expressing CXCR3 (TNR3+). Source of these receptors: a human donor in good health. Some clones in this sample may be carry-over from other donors' samples.

The chain employs TRBV21-1 and TRBJ2-7. TRBV21-1 is assigned pseudogene status. The CDR3 runs 14 residues. The CDR3 sequence is CASSNVVQFYEQYF.

CDR3 region: CASSLNRGLYEQYF. The chain joins TRBV6-6 to TRBJ2-7; the TCRdb call, TRBD1, lacks DNA for checking. Germline-derived CDR1 and CDR2 are MNHNY and SVGAGI (reference sequence). CDR3 size: 14 residues.

The J gene is TRBJ2-7, the V gene TRBV2. This CDR3 is 13 amino acids long. Germline V CDR1 and CDR2: SNHLY, FYNNEI. CDR3: CASSEYVTYEQYF.

The CDR3 here is CSVERRGELAQETQYF. The chain recombines TRBV29-1 with TRBJ2-5; TCRdb lists TRBD1, though no DNA is available to test this call. The germline CDR1 and CDR2 sequences are SQVTM and ANQGSEA. CDR3 length equals 16 residues.

The V call is TRBV28, the J call TRBJ2-3; the TCRdb call, TRBD2, lacks DNA for checking. The CDR3 length is 19 residues. Germline V gives CDR1 MDHEN, CDR2 SYDVKM. The CDR3 is CASSPLGTSGRSSTDTQYF.

The V and J genes are TRBV7-9 and TRBJ2-7. The germline gives CDR1 SEHNR, CDR2 FQNEAQ (reference sequence). The CDR3 has 11 amino acids. This CDR3 reads CASSFEEEQYF.

V gene TRBV25-1 combines with J gene TRBJ2-1. CDR1 and CDR2 from the germline V gene are MGHDK and SYGVNS. CDR3 length: 12 amino acids. The CDR3 sequence is CASSEGYNEQFF.

V and J are TRBV29-1 and TRBJ1-2. Germline CDR1 SQVTM, CDR2 ANQGSEA. The CDR3 is 12 residues long. The CDR3 here is CSVEGSSYGYTF.

The chain joins TRBV12-3 or TRBV12-4 to TRBJ1-2; as DNA is missing, the TRBD1 call by TCRdb cannot be tested. The CDR3 loop spans 15 amino acids. The CDR3 reads CASTLGTVANYGYTF.